A single sample is the source of the 24 T cell receptor beta chains below, sequenced in a study of siplizumab effects on memory and regulatory T cells. Generated by immunoSEQ multiplex PCR, the TCRdb table keeps only in-frame clones and is missing some. The sample holds under 7,000 clones, just over 60% seen once. The sample comprised effector memory CD8+ T cells sorted from blood. Subset given: unstimulated CD8+ effector memory T cells. Receptors were obtained from a human donor in good health.

The gene calls are TRBV9 and TRBJ1-3; D is unresolved. CDR1 is SGDLS, CDR2 YYNGEE, per germline. V was trimmed by 8 bases and J by 0 bases, leaving 6 bases between them. The CDR3 contains 12 residues. The CDR3 loop reads CASRDSGNTIYF. Here the CDR3 DNA reads TGTGCCAGTCGGGACTCTGGAAACACCATATATTTT.

The chain employs TRBV6-1 and TRBJ2-7; 9 bases are a match to TRBD2. V shed 5 bases and J 4 bases; nucleotides not matched to a gene: 6. Germline-derived CDR1 and CDR2 are MNHNS and SASEGT. This CDR3 is 14 amino acids long. CDR3 nucleotide sequence: TGTGCCAGCAGTTCGGTAGCGGGGGCTTACGAGCAGTACTTC. This sequence encodes CASSSVAGAYEQYF.

With regard to this clone: Its ends do not fully match the called genes, so a read error is possible. V usage is TRBV7-9 and J usage is TRBJ1-3, with a weak D call TRBD1 (6 bases). This CDR3 region has 16 residues. Germline V gives CDR1 SEHNR, CDR2 FQNEAQ (reference sequence). The CDR3 spells CASSQDPGDSGNTIYF. CDR3 sequence (DNA): TGCGCCAGCAGCCAAGATCCAGGGGATTCTGGAAACACCATATATTTT.

The CDR3: CASRPQRNTEAFF. The CDR3 coding sequence is TGTGCCAGCAGACCGCAGAGAAACACTGAAGCTTTCTTT. The rearrangement uses TRBV6-6 and TRBJ1-1; unclear D gene. Germline loops: CDR1 MNHNY, CDR2 SVGAGI (reference sequence). The CDR3 has 13 amino acids. V was clipped by 6 bases and J by 2 bases, with 10 bases between them.

This clone was seen a few times. The J gene is TRBJ2-3, the V gene TRBV4-2, with 8 bases identical to TRBD2. The CDR3 covers 16 residues. The V gene's germline CDR1 is LGHNA and CDR2 YNFKEQ. V lost 4 bases, J lost 7 bases, and 13 bases stayed unmatched. The CDR3 reads CASSLTSGLESYTQYF. DNA of the CDR3: TGTGCCAGCAGCCTCACGTCGGGACTAGAATCCTATACGCAGTATTTT.

This clone was seen only once. CDR3 in DNA: TGTGCCAGCAGGGGAGGGGAAACCCGCAGATATGGCTACACCTTC. Its protein is CASRGGETRRYGYTF. V gene TRBV9 combines with J gene TRBJ1-2; weak D call: TRBD1 (5 bases). CDR1 is SGDLS and CDR2 is YYNGEE in the germline V gene. The germline V and J ends were trimmed by 5 bases and 5 bases, with 19 bases remaining between them. This CDR3 contains 15 residues.

The genes are TRBV6-9 and TRBJ2-1; the match to TRBD2 covers 10 bases. CDR3 length: 15 residues. V trimming: 6 bases; J trimming: 4 bases; junction bases outside the gene matches: 6. From germline, CDR1 is MNHGY and CDR2 SVAAGI. The CDR3 here is CASSSSGGEYNEQFF. The CDR3 coding sequence is TGTGCCAGCAGCTCTAGCGGGGGCGAATACAATGAGCAGTTCTTC.

This clone was detected a few times. The chain recombines TRBV6-1 with TRBJ2-6; possibly TRBD2 for D (6 bases). This CDR3 is built from 16 residues. Trimming removed 4 bases from V and 0 bases from J, with 10 bases in between. Germline V gene lookup returns CDR1 MNHNS and CDR2 SASEGT. DNA of the CDR3: TGTGCCAGCAGTGGGCGGGAAGGCTCTGGGGCCAACGTCCTGACTTTC. Protein sequence: CASSGREGSGANVLTF.

The rearrangement links TRBV6-6 to TRBJ2-3; 8 bases match TRBD2. V lost 5 bases to trimming and J lost 2 bases; unmatched junction nucleotides: 9. The CDR3 extends over 16 amino acids. Germline V CDR1 and CDR2: MNHNY, SVGAGI (reference sequence). CDR3 DNA sequence: TGTGCCAGCAGTAGCCAAGCGGGGGCGGTCACAGATACGCAGTATTTT. The encoded protein is CASSSQAGAVTDTQYF.

The V gene is TRBV6-1, the J gene TRBJ2-7; 7 nucleotides agree with TRBD2. This CDR3 comprises 14 residues. The trim removed 2 bases at V and 3 bases at J, leaving 4 bases unmatched. Germline CDR1 and CDR2: MNHNS and SASEGT. As DNA, the CDR3 is TGTGCCAGCAGTGAATGGGGGGGTGTCTACGAGCAGTACTTC. It encodes CASSEWGGVYEQYF.

CDR3 DNA sequence: TGTGCCAGCAGCCCGAGACAGGGGCCCTACAATGAGCAGTTCTTC. This gives the protein CASSPRQGPYNEQFF. The rearrangement uses TRBV7-3 and TRBJ2-1, with 8 bases fitting TRBD1. Germline-derived CDR1 and CDR2 are SGHTA and FQGTGA. This CDR3 region has 15 residues. Trimming took 5 bases from V and 2 from J; bases not matched to a gene: 5.

This clone was detected only a few times. CDR3 nucleotides: TGTGCCAGCAGCGACAGCCACGAAGGCTACACCTTC. This sequence encodes CASSDSHEGYTF. The V call is TRBV2, the J call TRBJ1-2; D is possibly TRBD1 (5 bases). Trimming took 6 bases from V and 8 from J, leaving 13 bases between them. Germline V gene sequence: CDR1 SNHLY, CDR2 FYNNEI. The CDR3 spans 12 residues.

This clone was detected a few times. The same CDR3 is also encoded by other DNA sequences in this sample. This chain uses TRBV5-5 with TRBJ2-1, with a weak D call TRBD1 (6 bases). This CDR3 spans 13 amino acids. CDR1 SGHKS and CDR2 YYEKEE come from the germline V gene (reference sequence). V was pared by 7 bases and J by 3 bases, with 11 bases between. The CDR3 region has the DNA TGTGCCAGCCGAGAAGGGGGCTACAATGAGCAGTTCTTC. Translation gives CASREGGYNEQFF.

The V call is TRBV7-9, the J call TRBJ1-2, with 7 bases fitting TRBD1. CDR3 length equals 14 residues. V was clipped by 4 bases and J by 5 bases; unmatched bases: 7. The germline V gene encodes CDR1 SEHNR and CDR2 FQNEAQ (reference sequence). Written as DNA, the CDR3 is TGTGCCAGCAGCTCTACGGGACAGCCGTATGGCTACACCTTC. This gives the protein CASSSTGQPYGYTF.

The sample holds a few counts of this clone. This chain joins TRBV6-4 and TRBJ2-6; no firm D call. CDR3 length: 17 residues. Deletions cut 0 bases from V and 2 bases from J, with 11 bases between. CDR1 and CDR2 (germline): MRHNA, SNTAGT. CDR3 sequence: CASSDSSSQTGANVLTF. The DNA of the CDR3 is TGTGCCAGCAGTGACTCGAGCTCACAGACTGGGGCCAACGTCCTGACTTTC.

The J gene is TRBJ2-6, the V gene TRBV6-4; D is perhaps TRBD1 or TRBD2 (5 bases each). There are 15 residues in the CDR3. Trimming took off 3 bases at V and 0 bases at J, with 6 bases between the two ends. CDR1 and CDR2 (germline): MRHNA, SNTAGT. The CDR3: CASSEGRSGANVLTF. For the CDR3, the DNA is TGTGCCAGCAGTGAGGGACGCTCTGGGGCCAACGTCCTGACTTTC.

The genes are TRBV7-2 and TRBJ2-6; D gene uncertain. The V end was cut by 6 bases, the J end by 0 bases, with 12 bases between. Germline loops: CDR1 SGHTA, CDR2 FQGNSA. CDR3 length equals 16 residues. The CDR3 region is CASREFVVSGANVLTF. In DNA form, the CDR3 reads TGTGCCAGCAGAGAGTTCGTCGTCTCTGGGGCCAACGTCCTGACTTTC.

This clone appeared a few times. The chain recombines TRBV25-1 with TRBJ2-2; TRBD1 might be the D (6 bases). The CDR3 sequence is 13 residues long. The V gene's germline CDR1 is MGHDK and CDR2 SYGVNS. The V end lost 5 bases, the J end lost 3 bases, and 7 bases lay between the germline ends. The CDR3: CASSNRDTGELFF. DNA of the CDR3: TGTGCCAGCAGTAACAGGGACACCGGGGAGCTGTTTTTT.

Sample share makes this clone large (0.1 to 1%). This chain connects TRBV5-1 to TRBJ1-2; 10 bases agree with TRBD1. V shed 6 bases and J 8 bases; nucleotides not matched to a gene: 10. The CDR3 totals 14 residues. Germline CDR1 SGHRS, CDR2 YFSETQ. This chain's CDR3 is CASTPGQGRGGYTF. The DNA of the CDR3 is TGCGCCAGCACTCCGGGACAGGGGCGCGGAGGCTACACCTTC.

This clone was counted only a few times. DNA for the CDR3: TGTGCCAGCAGTTACCAGGAGACAGGGCCTGAAAAACTGTTTTTT. The encoded protein is CASSYQETGPEKLFF. V usage is TRBV6-6 and J usage is TRBJ1-4, with 7 bases that match TRBD1. The CDR3 has 15 residues. The J segment lost 7 bases and the V segment lost 2 bases, leaving 7 bases of the junction unmatched. Germline V gene sequence: CDR1 MNHNY, CDR2 SVGAGI (reference sequence).

The chain carries TRBV6-4 and TRBJ2-1, with TRBD2 identical over 7 bases. Germline V gives CDR1 MRHNA, CDR2 SNTAGT. The trim removed 6 bases at V and 2 bases at J, leaving 10 bases unmatched. The CDR3 spans 16 residues. CDR3 coding DNA: TGTGCCAGCAGCGAAGGACCCGGGGGGACCTACAATGAGCAGTTCTTC. It is translated as CASSEGPGGTYNEQFF.

This clone has only a few counts. This sequence joins TRBV4-1 and TRBJ2-5; the D gene is possibly TRBD2 (6 bases). Germline V CDR1 and CDR2: MGHRA, YSYEKL. The CDR3 is made up of 15 amino acids. V lost 0 bases and J lost 5, with 13 bases in between. The CDR3 sequence: CASSQDGAGSETQYF. CDR3 nucleotides: TGCGCCAGCAGCCAAGACGGTGCGGGGTCTGAGACCCAGTACTTC.

V and J are TRBV5-1 and TRBJ1-6, with 7 bases lining up with TRBD1. The junction had 2 bases not matched to a gene; V was cut back by 4 bases and J by 4 bases. CDR3 size: 14 residues. Germline CDR1 SGHRS, CDR2 YFSETQ. Here the CDR3 reads CASSVTGYNSPLHF. CDR3 nucleotides: TGCGCCAGCAGCGTGACAGGGTATAATTCACCCCTCCACTTT.

CDR3 DNA: TGTGCCAGCAGCGTAGAAGGGTATGTCACAGATACGCAGTATTTT. Its protein product is CASSVEGYVTDTQYF. V and J are TRBV9 and TRBJ2-3, with D hard to call. V lost 0 bases, J lost 2 bases, and 10 bases lay in between. The CDR3 is 15 amino acids. The V gene's germline CDR1 is SGDLS and CDR2 YYNGEE.